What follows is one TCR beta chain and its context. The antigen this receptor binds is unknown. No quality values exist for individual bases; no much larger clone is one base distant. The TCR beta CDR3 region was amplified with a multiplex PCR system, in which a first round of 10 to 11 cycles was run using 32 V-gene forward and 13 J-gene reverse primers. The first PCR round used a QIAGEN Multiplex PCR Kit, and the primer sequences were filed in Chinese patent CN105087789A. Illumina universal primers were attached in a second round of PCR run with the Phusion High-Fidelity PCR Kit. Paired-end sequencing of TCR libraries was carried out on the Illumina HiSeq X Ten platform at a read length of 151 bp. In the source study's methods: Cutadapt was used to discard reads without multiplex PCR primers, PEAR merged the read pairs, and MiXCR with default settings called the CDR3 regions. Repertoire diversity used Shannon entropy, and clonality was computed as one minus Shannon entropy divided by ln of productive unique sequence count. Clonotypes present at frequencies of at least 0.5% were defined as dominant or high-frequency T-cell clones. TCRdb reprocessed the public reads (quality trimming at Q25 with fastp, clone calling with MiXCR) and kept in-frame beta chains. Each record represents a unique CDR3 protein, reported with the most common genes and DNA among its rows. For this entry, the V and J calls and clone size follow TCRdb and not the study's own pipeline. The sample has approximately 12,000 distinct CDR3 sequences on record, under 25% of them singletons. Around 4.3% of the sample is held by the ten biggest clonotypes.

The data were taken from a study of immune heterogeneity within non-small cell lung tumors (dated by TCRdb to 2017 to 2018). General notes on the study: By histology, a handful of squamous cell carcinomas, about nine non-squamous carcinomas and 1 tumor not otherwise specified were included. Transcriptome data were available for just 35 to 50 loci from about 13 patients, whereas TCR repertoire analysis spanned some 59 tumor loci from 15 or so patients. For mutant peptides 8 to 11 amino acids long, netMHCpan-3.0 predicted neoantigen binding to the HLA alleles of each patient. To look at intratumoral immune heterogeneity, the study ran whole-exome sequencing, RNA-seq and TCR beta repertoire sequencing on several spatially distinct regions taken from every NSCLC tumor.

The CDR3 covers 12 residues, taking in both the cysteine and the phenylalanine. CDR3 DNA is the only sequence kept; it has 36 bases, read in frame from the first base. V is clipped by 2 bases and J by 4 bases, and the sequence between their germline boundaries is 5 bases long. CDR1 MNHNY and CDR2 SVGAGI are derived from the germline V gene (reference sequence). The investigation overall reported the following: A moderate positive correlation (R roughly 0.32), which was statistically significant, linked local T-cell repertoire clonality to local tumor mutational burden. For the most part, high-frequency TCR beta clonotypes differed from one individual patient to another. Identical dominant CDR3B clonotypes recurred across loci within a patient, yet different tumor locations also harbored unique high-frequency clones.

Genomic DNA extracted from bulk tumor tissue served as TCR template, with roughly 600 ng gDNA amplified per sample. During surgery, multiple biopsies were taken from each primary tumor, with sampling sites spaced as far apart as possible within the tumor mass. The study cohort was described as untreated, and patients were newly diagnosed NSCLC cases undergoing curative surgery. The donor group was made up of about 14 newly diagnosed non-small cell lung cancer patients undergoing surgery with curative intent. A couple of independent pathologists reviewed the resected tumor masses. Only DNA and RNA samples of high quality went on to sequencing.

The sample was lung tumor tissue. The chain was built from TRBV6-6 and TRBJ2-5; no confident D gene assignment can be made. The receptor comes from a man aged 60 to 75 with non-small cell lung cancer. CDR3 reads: CASSYRGETQYF. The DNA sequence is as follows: TGTGCCAGCAGTTACCGTGGAGAGACCCAGTACTTC.